The text below deals with one T cell receptor beta chain. One end of the junction is discordant with germline, which a read error may explain. These data come from a study of T cells after yellow fever vaccination. The germline V gene has CDR1 SGHDT and CDR2 YYEEEE. The CDR3 has 15 residues. MiXCR was run by TCRdb on the 5' RACE reads, yielding one entry per CDR3 protein. The table lists fewer than 350,000 distinct CDR3 sequences, around 3.9% of them singletons. This receptor was obtained from a man younger than 35 who received the YFV17D yellow fever vaccine. This material consisted of PBMCs, taken on the day of the yellow fever booster vaccination. V is TRBV5-6 and J is TRBJ2-4; TRBD2 is a possible D gene (6 bases). Here the CDR3 reads CASRLGLQAKNIQYF. DNA of the CDR3: TGTGCCAGCAGGTTGGGACTTCAAGCCAAAAACATTCAGTACTTC.